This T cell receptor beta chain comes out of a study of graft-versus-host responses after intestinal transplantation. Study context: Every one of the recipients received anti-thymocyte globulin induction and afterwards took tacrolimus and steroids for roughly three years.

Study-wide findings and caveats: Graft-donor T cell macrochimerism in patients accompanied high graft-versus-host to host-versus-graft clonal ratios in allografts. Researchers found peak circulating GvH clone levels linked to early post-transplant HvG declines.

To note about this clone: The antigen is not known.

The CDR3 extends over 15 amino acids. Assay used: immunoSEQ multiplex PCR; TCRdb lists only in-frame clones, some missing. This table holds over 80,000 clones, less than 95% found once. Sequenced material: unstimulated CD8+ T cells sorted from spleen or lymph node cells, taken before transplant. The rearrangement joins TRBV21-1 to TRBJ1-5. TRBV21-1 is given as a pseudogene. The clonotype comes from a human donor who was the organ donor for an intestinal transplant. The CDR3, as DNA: TGTGCCAGATTAAGACCCCTGGCGGTTAATCAGCCCCAGCATTTT. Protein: CARLRPLAVNQPQHF.